This TCR beta chain comes out of a study of beta chain features in type 1 diabetes. The CDR3 runs to 14 residues. CDR1 and CDR2 (germline): SQVTM, ANQGSEA. Trimming removed 4 bases from V and 0 bases from J; junction bases left unmatched: 6. This clone turned up a few times. Since all of the isolated RNA was reverse transcribed, expressed TCRB transcripts were what got sequenced. The repertoire was sequenced with immunoSEQ multiplex PCR; TCRdb's copy has only in-frame clones and lacks some. The sample records about 470,000 clones, approximately 31% being singletons. Once sorted, every population was more than 95% pure.

This chain connects TRBV29-1 to TRBJ2-7, with 7 bases matching TRBD1. Specimen: naive CD4+ T cells from blood. This clonotype was sampled from a man aged 18 to 29 in good health. Here the CDR3 reads CSVVLDRSSYEQYF. Written as DNA, the CDR3 is TGCAGCGTTGTCCTGGACAGGAGCTCCTACGAGCAGTACTTC.